The 7 T cell receptor beta chains in this list originate from one sample, sequenced in a study of blood T cell repertoires in COVID-19. Profiling relied on immunoSEQ multiplex PCR, and the TCRdb table lists in-frame clones only, not all of them. The top ten hold 7.5% to 10% of the sample, which has 280,000 or so clones, about four fifths seen once. The specimen sequenced was peripheral blood. These receptor sequences come from a woman aged 50 to 60 who had recovered from COVID-19.

The J gene is TRBJ1-2, the V gene TRBV28; D remains unclear. The germline gives CDR1 MDHEN, CDR2 SYDVKM. The CDR3 contains 12 residues. Trimming cost V 5 bases and J 4 bases, with 8 bases left between them. CDR3 protein: CASSQFGYGYTF. CDR3 coding DNA: TGTGCCAGCAGTCAGTTTGGCTATGGCTACACCTTC.

The chain combines TRBV3-1 (or the pseudogene TRBV3-2) with TRBJ2-7, with 9 nucleotides matching TRBD1. V lost 0 bases to trimming and J lost 2 bases; unmatched junction nucleotides: 23. The CDR3 covers 22 residues. In germline, CDR1 is LGHDT, CDR2 YNNKEL (reference sequence). As DNA, the CDR3 is TGTGCCAGCAGCCAAGATAGGGACAGGGCGGTGGTTCCGAGGCGGGAGACCTACGAGCAGTACTTC. This translates into CASSQDRDRAVVPRRETYEQYF.

J is TRBJ2-7 and V is TRBV7-2; 7 bases fit TRBD1. V lost 0 bases, J lost 2 bases, and 4 bases stayed unmatched. In germline, CDR1 is SGHTA, CDR2 FQGNSA. The CDR3 spans 15 residues. CDR3 sequence: CASSLAGTEAYEQYF. The CDR3 nucleotides are TGTGCCAGCAGCTTAGCCGGGACAGAAGCCTACGAGCAGTACTTC.

V usage is TRBV2 and J usage is TRBJ2-5, with 7 bases fitting TRBD1. Germline lookup yields CDR1 SNHLY and CDR2 FYNNEI. The CDR3 runs 14 residues. Germline trimming cut 7 bases from V and 3 bases from J; bases unmatched to any gene: 8. CDR3 nucleotide sequence: TGTGCCAGCAATAGGGGGCTTCTGGAAGAGACCCAGTACTTC. Translated, it gives CASNRGLLEETQYF.

The chain recombines TRBV27 with TRBJ1-1; 7 nucleotides line up with TRBD1. The junction had 7 bases not matched to a gene; V was cut back by 5 bases and J by 1 base. The CDR3 is made up of 15 amino acids. Looked up from germline, CDR1 is MNHEY and CDR2 is SMNVEV (reference sequence). The CDR3: CASSPPDRANTEAFF. The DNA of the CDR3 is TGTGCCAGCAGTCCCCCCGACAGGGCGAACACTGAAGCTTTCTTT.

The rearrangement uses TRBV24-1 and TRBJ2-2; D is perhaps TRBD1 (6 bases). The V gene lost 7 bases and the J gene lost 5 bases, with 22 bases spanning the gap. The CDR3 length is 17 residues. CDR1 KGHDR and CDR2 SFDVKD come from the germline V gene. The CDR3 nucleotides read TGTGCCACCAGCCCGGCCCAACAGGGTTGGGGAACCGGGGAGCTGTTTTTT. It yields the protein CATSPAQQGWGTGELFF.

This clone was seen many times. This chain joins TRBV28 and TRBJ1-1; D unresolved. V was shortened by 5 bases and J by 5 bases, with 12 bases between the two germline ends. Germline lookup yields CDR1 MDHEN and CDR2 SYDVKM. This CDR3 region has 13 residues. In DNA form, the CDR3 reads TGTGCCAGCAGTGGAGCTGGGAGGACTGAAGCTTTCTTT. Its protein product is CASSGAGRTEAFF.